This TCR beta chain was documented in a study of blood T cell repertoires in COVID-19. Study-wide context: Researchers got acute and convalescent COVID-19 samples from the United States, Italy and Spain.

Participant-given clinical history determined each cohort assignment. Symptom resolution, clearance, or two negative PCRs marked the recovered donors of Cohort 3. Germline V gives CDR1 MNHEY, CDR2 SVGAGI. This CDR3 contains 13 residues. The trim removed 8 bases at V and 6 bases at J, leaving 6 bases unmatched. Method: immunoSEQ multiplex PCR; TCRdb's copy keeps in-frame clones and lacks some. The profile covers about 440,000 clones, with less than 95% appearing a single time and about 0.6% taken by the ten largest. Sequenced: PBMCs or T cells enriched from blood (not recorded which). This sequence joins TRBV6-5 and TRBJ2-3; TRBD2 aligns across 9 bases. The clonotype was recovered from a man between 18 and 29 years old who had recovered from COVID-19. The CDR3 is CASGTSMSDTQYF. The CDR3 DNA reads TGTGCCAGCGGGACTAGCATGTCGGATACGCAGTATTTT.